One sample yielded the 13 T cell receptor beta chains listed below, sequenced in a study of post-analysis software for immune sequencing data. Their recognized antigens are unknown. cDNA libraries for TCR beta contained unique molecular identifiers. TCRdb ran MiXCR on the PCR reads and lists one entry per CDR3 protein. Among about 430,000 distinct CDR3 sequences listed, approximately 37% were seen once. Study-level points and caveats: The study found TRBV5-6, TRBV5-1 and TRBV20-1 among about five TRBV segments more frequent in patients than controls.

The sample was blood. The source is a girl aged 2-10 years with multiple sclerosis.

Ten or more counts support this clonotype. This sequence joins TRBV5-6 and TRBJ2-6; no clear D gene. The V end lost 4 bases, the J end lost 0 bases, and 8 bases lay between the germline ends. This CDR3 has 15 amino acids. Looked up from germline, CDR1 is SGHDT and CDR2 is YYEEEE. The CDR3: CASSPDGSGANVLTF. The DNA of the CDR3 is TGTGCCAGCAGCCCTGACGGCTCTGGGGCCAACGTCCTGACTTTC.

J is TRBJ2-7 and V is TRBV10-3, with D tentatively TRBD1 (6 bases). The germline V gene encodes CDR1 ENHRY and CDR2 SYGVKD. There are 12 residues in the CDR3. Trimming took 8 bases from V and 3 from J, leaving 11 bases between them. Written as DNA, the CDR3 is TGTGCCATCGGGCAGGGGCGCTACGAGCAGTACTTC. Its protein is CAIGQGRYEQYF.

This clonotype appeared a few times. This rearrangement joins TRBV29-1 to TRBJ2-3; 7 bases fit TRBD1. Germline V CDR1 and CDR2: SQVTM, ANQGSEA. The CDR3 spans 15 residues. J gave up 3 bases and V 4 bases, and 10 bases lay outside the gene matches. The CDR3 protein is CSVGLVGGTTDTQYF. The CDR3 DNA is TGCAGCGTTGGGCTGGTAGGGGGCACAACAGATACGCAGTATTTT.

This clonotype has just a few counts. The chain combines TRBV4-1 with TRBJ2-7; D is unclear. Germline loops: CDR1 MGHRA, CDR2 YSYEKL. V was trimmed by 0 bases and J by 0 bases, leaving 12 bases between them. The CDR3 contains 16 residues. The CDR3 here is CASSQEPGRSSYEQYF. CDR3 DNA sequence: TGCGCCAGCAGCCAAGAGCCAGGCAGAAGCTCCTACGAGCAGTACTTC.

This clonotype was counted only a few times. The genes are TRBV4-1 and TRBJ1-2, with D maybe TRBD1 (5 bases). The V and J ends lost 4 bases and 3 bases respectively, with 12 bases between them. This CDR3 has 14 amino acids. Germline CDR1 MGHRA, CDR2 YSYEKL. CDR3 protein: CASSLIGTDYGYTF. The CDR3 nucleotides read TGCGCCAGCAGCCTAATTGGGACGGACTATGGCTACACCTTC.

In its sample, this clonotype was seen a few times. The V gene is TRBV3-1, the J gene TRBJ1-1; the D is unclear. The germline V and J ends were trimmed by 1 base and 6 bases, with 3 bases remaining between them. The CDR3 is 11 amino acids. Germline CDR1 LGHDT, CDR2 YNNKEL (reference sequence). DNA for the CDR3: TGTGCCAGCAGCCAAGGCGCTGAAGCTTTCTTT. It codes for CASSQGAEAFF.

This clonotype was counted between two and nine times. The chain carries TRBV4-1 and TRBJ1-6; D is possibly TRBD1 (5 bases). Germline lookup yields CDR1 MGHRA and CDR2 YSYEKL. There are 17 residues in the CDR3. Trimming removed 1 base at V and 0 bases at J, with 10 bases between. CDR3 loop: CASSQASGSSYNSPLHF. CDR3 nucleotides: TGCGCCAGCAGCCAAGCCTCAGGGAGCTCCTATAATTCACCCCTCCACTTT.

This chain uses TRBV28 with TRBJ2-1; 13 nucleotides match TRBD2. The CDR3 has 17 residues. With V trimmed by 2 bases and J by 3 bases, 4 bases remained unmatched. Germline CDR1 MDHEN, CDR2 SYDVKM. The CDR3 region has the DNA TGTGCCAGCAGTTTACGACTAGCGGGAGGTTACTACAATGAGCAGTTCTTC. This gives the protein CASSLRLAGGYYNEQFF.

The chain has TRBV6-6 and TRBJ1-2; possibly TRBD1 for D (5 bases). The V end was cut by 10 bases, the J end by 4 bases, with 10 bases between. This CDR3 is 11 amino acids long. Per germline, CDR1 MNHNY and CDR2 SVGAGI (reference sequence). This chain's CDR3 is CAIAGSYGYTF. As DNA, the CDR3 is TGTGCCATCGCAGGGAGCTATGGCTACACCTTC.

The CDR3 DNA reads TGCGCCAGCAGGGAACTAGCGGGGTCGACAGATACGCAGTATTTT. It specifies CASRELAGSTDTQYF. The J gene is TRBJ2-3, the V gene TRBV10-2; TRBD2 agrees at 10 bases. CDR1 and CDR2 from the germline V gene are WSHSY and SAAADI. The CDR3 has 15 amino acids. V lost 6 bases and J lost 3; bases outside the gene matches: 6.

CDR3 region: CASSAGTGGAGGELFF. The CDR3 nucleotides are TGTGCCAGCAGCGCCGGGACAGGGGGCGCCGGCGGGGAGCTGTTTTTT. V and J are TRBV9 and TRBJ2-2; 12 nucleotides align to TRBD1. Germline assignment: CDR1 SGDLS and CDR2 YYNGEE. V dropped 3 bases and J dropped 7; count of bases not matched to a gene: 7. This CDR3 spans 16 amino acids.

This clonotype was seen a handful of times. CDR3 residues: CATSKKGTLRTDTQYF. DNA of the CDR3: TGTGCCACCAGCAAAAAAGGGACTTTGCGCACAGATACGCAGTATTTT. The chain recombines TRBV15 with TRBJ2-3, with D maybe TRBD2 (6 bases). The CDR3 covers 16 residues. Between the trimmed V and J ends, which lost 4 bases and 1 base, there was a span of 15 bases. CDR1 is LNHNV and CDR2 is YYDKDF in the germline V gene (reference sequence).

In its sample, this clonotype was seen a few times. The chain couples TRBV29-1 to TRBJ2-3; tentatively, D is TRBD2 (6 bases). The CDR3 is made up of 14 amino acids. The V end was cut by 3 bases, the J end by 1 base, with 11 bases between. Per germline, CDR1 SQVTM and CDR2 ANQGSEA. The chain's CDR3 is CSVEAGPGTDTQYF. The CDR3 coding sequence is TGCAGCGTTGAGGCGGGGCCCGGCACAGATACGCAGTATTTT.